What follows describes a single T cell receptor (beta chain). Its antigen is currently unknown. The data were taken from a study of CXCR3-negative and CXCR3-positive naive CD8 T cells. Germline V gene data show CDR1 as SGHRS and CDR2 as YFSETQ. This CDR3 has 13 amino acids. Study conclusions and caveats: Against CXCR3-negative naive cells, CXCR3-positive naive cells showed more hydrophobic TRB CDR3s.

Libraries of TRB cDNA were made by 5' RACE and carried UMIs. From its re-call of the 5' RACE reads, TCRdb lists each CDR3 protein once, without DNA. This table lists 150,000 or so distinct CDR3 sequences. Material: naive CXCR3+ CD8+ T cells from blood. Described subset: CD45RO-CCR7+CD27+CD95- naive CD8+ T cells expressing CXCR3 (TNR3+). The chain joins TRBV5-1 to TRBJ2-3; TCRdb's D call of TRBD2 is untestable without DNA. The clonotype was recovered from a human donor in good health. Some clones in this sample may be carry-over from other donors' samples. The CDR3 reads CASSETGSPTQYF.